The 9 T cell receptor beta chains given below trace back to one sample, sequenced in a study of identical twins. TCRdb independently ran MiXCR on the 5' RACE reads; one entry per CDR3 protein. This table holds some 900,000 distinct CDR3 sequences, 9% to 15% found once. The same sample was also studied in work on yellow fever vaccine responses in identical twins.

The sample was PBMCs. All receptors come from a woman younger than 35 in good health.

This sequence joins TRBV13 and TRBJ2-4; D gene uncertain. Germline values: CDR1 PRHDT, CDR2 FYEKMQ (reference sequence). This CDR3 comprises 15 residues. Trimming removed 5 bases from V and 1 base from J, with 12 bases in between. The CDR3 is CASSPRGVAKNIQYF. The DNA for the CDR3 is TGTGCCAGCAGCCCGCGCGGAGTTGCCAAAAACATTCAGTACTTC.

This clonotype has a handful of counts. V gene TRBV20-1 combines with J gene TRBJ2-5; 10 positions agree with TRBD1. Trimming at V came to 3 bases and at J to 1 base, leaving 5 bases not matched to a gene. CDR1 DFQATT and CDR2 SNEGSKA come from the germline V gene (reference sequence). The CDR3 is 15 residues long. Written as DNA, the CDR3 is TGCAGTGCTAGCCCCCGGGACAGGGGCCAAGAGACCCAGTACTTC. This codes for CSASPRDRGQETQYF.

This clonotype has a handful of counts. V and J are TRBV11-3 and TRBJ2-1; D remains ambiguous. This CDR3 has 16 residues. CDR1 is SGHNT and CDR2 is YENEEA in the germline V gene. Trimming stripped 4 bases from V and 4 bases from J, with 17 bases between. The CDR3 spells CASSSGRPVGYNEQFF. The CDR3 DNA reads as TGTGCCAGCAGCTCCGGACGGCCCGTGGGGTACAATGAGCAGTTCTTC.

This clonotype was counted only a few times. This rearrangement joins TRBV11-2 to TRBJ2-3, with TRBD1 matching over 8 bases. J was trimmed by 4 bases and V by 2 bases; bases with no gene match: 5. Germline V gene data show CDR1 as SGHAT and CDR2 as FQNNGV. The length of the CDR3 is 15 residues. The CDR3, as DNA: TGTGCCAGCAGCTTAAATTCAGGGGGCTCAGATACGCAGTATTTT. This encodes CASSLNSGGSDTQYF. Combining the CDR3 with reference TRBV11-2 and TRBJ2-3 gives the whole variable domain EAGVAQSPRYKIIEKRQSVAFWCNPISGHATLYWYQQILGQGPKLLIQFQNNGVVDDSQLPKDRFSAERLKGVDSTLKIQPAKLEDSAVYLCASSLNSGGSDTQYFGPGTRLTVL.

This clonotype was observed many times. V gene TRBV12-3 or TRBV12-4 combines with J gene TRBJ1-1; no reliable D call. The CDR3 sequence is 12 residues long. V was shortened by 6 bases and J by 6 bases, with 11 bases between the two germline ends. CDR3 DNA sequence: TGTGCCAGCAGCACGGACGGTCCTGAAGCTTTCTTT. Translation gives CASSTDGPEAFF.

The chain links TRBV2 to TRBJ2-3; D is possibly TRBD1 (6 bases). This CDR3 has 14 residues. From germline, CDR1 is SNHLY and CDR2 FYNNEI. The germline V and J ends were trimmed by 3 bases and 5 bases, with 12 bases remaining between them. CDR3: CASSETGRGDTQYF. The CDR3 DNA follows: TGTGCCAGCAGTGAGACAGGTAGAGGAGATACGCAGTATTTT. The full variable domain, with the rest looked up from reference TRBV2 and TRBJ2-3, is EPEVTQTPSHQVTQMGQEVILRCVPISNHLYFYWYRQILGQKVEFLVSFYNNEISEKSEIFDDQFSVERPDGSNFTLKIRSTKLEDSAMYFCASSETGRGDTQYFGPGTRLTVL.

This clonotype has more than one count but fewer than ten. The rearrangement uses TRBV4-1 and TRBJ2-2; D uncertain. CDR3 length: 13 amino acids. Germline assignment: CDR1 MGHRA and CDR2 YSYEKL. V lost 1 base and J lost 4, with 4 bases in between. DNA of the CDR3: TGCGCCAGCAGCCAAGTCGGCACCGGGGAGCTGTTTTTT. Its protein product is CASSQVGTGELFF.

This clonotype was found many times. This chain connects TRBV12-3 or TRBV12-4 to TRBJ2-2; 9 bases are a match to TRBD1. V gave up 8 bases and J gave up 4 bases; unmatched junction bases: 2. The CDR3 length is 13 residues. CDR3 loop: CASGTGITGELFF. DNA for the CDR3: TGTGCCAGCGGGACAGGGATCACCGGGGAGCTGTTTTTT.

The sample holds a few counts of this clonotype. The V and J genes are TRBV9 and TRBJ1-2; D may be TRBD1 (5 bases). The CDR3 consists of 12 residues. Trimming left V 5 bases short and J 5 bases short, with 10 bases between. Germline V lookup: CDR1 SGDLS, CDR2 YYNGEE. The CDR3 DNA reads as TGTGCCAGCAGGCAGGGTGTTTATGGCTACACCTTC. This codes for CASRQGVYGYTF.